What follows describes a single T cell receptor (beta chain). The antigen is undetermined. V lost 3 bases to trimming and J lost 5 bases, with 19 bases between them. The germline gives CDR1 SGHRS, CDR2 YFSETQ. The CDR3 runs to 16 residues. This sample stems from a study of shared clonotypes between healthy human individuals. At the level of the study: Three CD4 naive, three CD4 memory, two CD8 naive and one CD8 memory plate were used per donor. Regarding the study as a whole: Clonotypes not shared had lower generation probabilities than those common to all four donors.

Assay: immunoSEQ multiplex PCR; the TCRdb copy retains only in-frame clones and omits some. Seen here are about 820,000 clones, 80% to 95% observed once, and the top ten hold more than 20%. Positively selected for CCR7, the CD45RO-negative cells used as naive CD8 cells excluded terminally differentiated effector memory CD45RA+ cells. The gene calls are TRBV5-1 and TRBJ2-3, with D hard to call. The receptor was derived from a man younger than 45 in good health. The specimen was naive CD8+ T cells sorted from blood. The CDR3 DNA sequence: TGCGCCAGCAGCTCCCTAGAATCCACCACTGGAGATACGCAGTATTTT. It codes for CASSSLESTTGDTQYF.